The text below deals with one TCR beta chain. Its matching antigen is unknown. The CDR3 has 14 amino acids. The V gene's germline CDR1 is SNHLY and CDR2 FYNNEI. The V end was cut by 10 bases, the J end by 0 bases, with 12 bases between. This specimen comes from a study of a mutant IDH1 vaccine in newly diagnosed glioma. The wider study: An approximately 62% male, 37.5% female split and a mean age of around 37 years characterized treated patients. Visits designated V12 and V13 were conducted at weeks 35 and 47, respectively.

Broader study findings: No link was apparently found between pseudoprogression and changes in top peripheral T cell clonotypes.

Stated time point: week 35, safety follow-up. Vaccination comprised doses that each held 300 ug of mutant IDH1 20-mer peptide, plus topical imiquimod. Sequencing was performed with immunoSEQ multiplex PCR; in TCRdb, only in-frame clones are kept and a portion is missing. Of some 60,000 clones detected, roughly 80% appear once; the ten largest clones hold less than 7%. The chain uses TRBV2 and TRBJ1-4; D is perhaps TRBD1 (6 bases). The receptor was derived from a man in his forties with glioma. Material: PBMCs, obtained from a glioma patient whose treatment included an IDH1 peptide vaccine. The CDR3 protein is CATPTGATNEKLFF. As DNA, the CDR3 is TGTGCCACCCCGACAGGTGCAACTAATGAAAAACTGTTTTTT.